The 6 T cell receptor beta chains reported below all come from one sample, sequenced in a study of T-cell memory formation after mild COVID-19. TCRdb called the 5' RACE reads again in MiXCR, with one record for every CDR3 protein. The sample includes fewer than 200,000 distinct CDR3 sequences, roughly 13% seen only once; the top ten take 2.5% to 4%. Sequenced material: PBMCs or a T cell subset sorted from them (not recorded which). These receptors came from a man between 18 and 29 years old who had mild COVID-19 (a few samples of this study predate the infection). Cell type and time point are not known.

In its sample, this clonotype was seen a few times. CDR3: CASKPGSGNTIYF. The CDR3 DNA reads as TGCGCCTCAAAGCCGGGGTCGGGAAACACCATATATTTT. This chain connects TRBV5-1 to TRBJ1-3; no definite D call. Trimming removed 10 bases from V and 4 bases from J, with 15 bases in between. Germline V gene sequence: CDR1 SGHRS, CDR2 YFSETQ. CDR3 length equals 13 residues. Filled out from reference TRBV5-1 and TRBJ1-3, the complete variable domain reads KAGVTQTPRYLIKTRGQQVTLSCSPISGHRSVSWYQQTPGQGLQFLFEYFSETQRNKGNFPGRFSGRQFSNSRSEMNVSTLELGDSALYLCASKPGSGNTIYFGEGSWLTVV.

The V call is TRBV6-4, the J call TRBJ2-3; 9 bases are a match to TRBD2. This CDR3 contains 16 residues. The J segment lost 1 base and the V segment lost 6 bases, leaving 8 bases of the junction unmatched. CDR1 MRHNA and CDR2 SNTAGT come from the germline V gene. CDR3 in DNA: TGTGCCAGCAGCCCCTGGGCTAGCGGGGGCACAGATACGCAGTATTTT. Encoded protein: CASSPWASGGTDTQYF.

This rearrangement joins TRBV29-1 to TRBJ2-3; D call uncertain. Deletions cut 2 bases from V and 1 base from J, with 4 bases between. CDR3 length equals 12 residues. Germline CDR1 and CDR2: SQVTM and ANQGSEA. CDR3 in amino acids: CSVEMGTDTQYF. The CDR3 nucleotides read TGCAGCGTTGAAATGGGCACAGATACGCAGTATTTT.

This chain uses TRBV6-6 with TRBJ2-3; 7 positions agree with TRBD1. The trim removed 2 bases at V and 1 base at J, leaving 3 bases unmatched. CDR3 length equals 15 residues. Germline CDR1 MNHNY, CDR2 SVGAGI (reference sequence). The DNA of the CDR3 is TGTGCCAGCAGTTACATAGGGGGCGGCACAGATACGCAGTATTTT. Translation gives CASSYIGGGTDTQYF.

V is TRBV7-6 and J is TRBJ2-7; D is unresolved. CDR1 and CDR2 from the germline V gene are SGHVS and FNYEAQ. Trimming stripped 0 bases from V and 2 bases from J, with 5 bases between. The CDR3 sequence is 13 residues long. CDR3 bases: TGTGCCAGCAGCTTAGCTCCGGCCTACGAGCAGTACTTC. Its translation: CASSLAPAYEQYF.

The chain has TRBV18 and TRBJ2-7; D is possibly TRBD1 or TRBD2 (5 bases each). CDR1 is KGHSH and CDR2 is LQKENI in the germline V gene. V lost 2 bases and J lost 2, with 10 bases in between. The CDR3 is 14 amino acids. The CDR3 nucleotides read TGTGCCAGCTCACCAGGGGGAACCACCTACGAGCAGTACTTC. Translation: CASSPGGTTYEQYF.